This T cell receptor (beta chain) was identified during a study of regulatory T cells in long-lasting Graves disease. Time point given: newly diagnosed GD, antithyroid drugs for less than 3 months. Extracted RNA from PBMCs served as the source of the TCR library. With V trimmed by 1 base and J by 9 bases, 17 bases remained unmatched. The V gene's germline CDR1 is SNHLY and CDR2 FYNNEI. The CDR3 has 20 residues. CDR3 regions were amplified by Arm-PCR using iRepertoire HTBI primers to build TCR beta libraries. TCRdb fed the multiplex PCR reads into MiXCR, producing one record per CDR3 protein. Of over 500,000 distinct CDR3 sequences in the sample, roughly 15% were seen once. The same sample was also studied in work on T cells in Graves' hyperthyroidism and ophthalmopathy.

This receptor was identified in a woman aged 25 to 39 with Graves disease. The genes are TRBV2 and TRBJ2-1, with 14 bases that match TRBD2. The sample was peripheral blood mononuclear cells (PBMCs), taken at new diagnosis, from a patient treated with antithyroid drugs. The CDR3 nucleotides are TGTGCCAGCAGTGAAGACGGGGGACTAGCGGGAGATAATGTCCAGGGTGAGCAGTTCTTC. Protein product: CASSEDGGLAGDNVQGEQFF.